The 12 T cell receptor beta chains given below trace back to one sample, sequenced in a study of Graves' ophthalmopathy and Graves' hyperthyroidism. TCR beta CDR3 regions were amplified from RNA transcripts. In the first round, RT-PCR was carried out with HTBI primers, and a multiplex PCR formed the second round. Via MiXCR, TCRdb re-called the multiplex PCR reads, giving one row per CDR3 protein. The sample shows a few hundred thousand distinct CDR3 sequences, approximately 37% of them seen only once. Sequenced material: peripheral blood or thyroid tissue (not recorded which). The origin of the receptors is an adult man with Graves' hyperthyroidism.

The J gene is TRBJ2-7, the V gene TRBV6-5; D perhaps matches TRBD1 (5 bases). V lost 5 bases and J lost 5, with 22 bases in between. CDR1 MNHEY and CDR2 SVGAGI come from the germline V gene. The CDR3 is made up of 16 amino acids. The CDR3 nucleotides read TGTGCCAGCAGTCCAATAGGGGTCTCGCTCGCCGACGAGCAGTACTTC. Its protein is CASSPIGVSLADEQYF.

This clonotype was counted a few times. The rearrangement links TRBV6-5 to TRBJ2-7; possible D gene TRBD1, 6 bases. The germline gives CDR1 MNHEY, CDR2 SVGAGI. The V end lost 6 bases, the J end lost 0 bases, and 15 bases lay between the germline ends. The CDR3 has 15 residues. CDR3 nucleotide sequence: TGTGCCAGCAGGGCCCGGGACACCAACTCCTACGAGCAGTACTTC. It translates to CASRARDTNSYEQYF.

The table lists this clonotype with many counts. V gene TRBV10-3 combines with J gene TRBJ1-3; D is uncertain. CDR3 length: 12 residues. CDR1 and CDR2 (germline): ENHRY, SYGVKD. V was cut by 2 bases and J by 3 bases, with 2 bases left in between. The CDR3 region is CAISEGGNTIYF. CDR3 sequence (DNA): TGTGCCATCAGTGAGGGTGGAAACACCATATATTTT.

The J gene is TRBJ2-2, the V gene TRBV10-3; 9 bases are a match to TRBD2. Germline V gives CDR1 ENHRY, CDR2 SYGVKD. Trimming removed 10 bases from V and 3 bases from J; junction bases left unmatched: 15. The CDR3 covers 17 residues. CDR3 sequence (DNA): TGTGCCAGCACCCTGGGTCGCGGGAGGGCCGACACCGGGGAGCTGTTTTTT. Amino acid sequence: CASTLGRGRADTGELFF.

The chain joins TRBV7-2 to TRBJ2-3, with no clear D. The CDR3 runs to 13 residues. V shed 2 bases and J shed 2 bases, with 5 bases lying between them. Germline CDR1 and CDR2: SGHTA and FQGNSA. CDR3 loop: CASSLSITDTQYF. The CDR3 DNA is TGTGCCAGCAGCTTATCTATCACAGATACGCAGTATTTT.

This clonotype was detected many times. The chain employs TRBV5-1 and TRBJ1-5; no firm D call. Trimming stripped 5 bases from V and 4 bases from J, with 13 bases between. This CDR3 region has 14 residues. Germline loops: CDR1 SGHRS, CDR2 YFSETQ. CDR3 in amino acids: CASSPEGNNQPQHF. The DNA of the CDR3 is TGCGCCAGCAGTCCCGAGGGAAATAATCAGCCCCAGCATTTT.

The chain combines TRBV12-3 or TRBV12-4 with TRBJ2-7; no reliable D call. The DNA end lines up better with TRBJ2-1; the J call may be wrong. The CDR3 runs 13 residues. The CDR3 DNA reads TGTGCCAGCTCCGTAGACCACTACAATGAGCAGTTCTTC. This sequence encodes CASSVDHYNEQFF.

This clonotype was counted at least ten times. This rearrangement joins TRBV27 to TRBJ1-6; D remains ambiguous. CDR3 length equals 15 residues. Looked up from germline, CDR1 is MNHEY and CDR2 is SMNVEV (reference sequence). Trimming pared 3 bases from V and 8 bases from J, leaving 14 bases between. The CDR3 loop is CASSLGSHPHSPLHF. The CDR3 DNA reads as TGTGCCAGCAGTTTGGGTTCGCATCCGCATTCACCCCTCCACTTT.

This clonotype was counted many times. V is TRBV11-2 and J is TRBJ2-7, with D perhaps matching TRBD2 (5 bases). The ends were cut back, 5 bases at V and 5 bases at J, with 10 bases in the middle. The CDR3 runs 12 residues. CDR1 is SGHAT, CDR2 FQNNGV, per germline. The CDR3 DNA follows: TGTGCCAGCAGCCTCGGGGAGCACGAGCAGTACTTC. Encoded protein: CASSLGEHEQYF. Full variable domain (rest looked up from reference TRBV11-2 and TRBJ2-7): EAGVAQSPRYKIIEKRQSVAFWCNPISGHATLYWYQQILGQGPKLLIQFQNNGVVDDSQLPKDRFSAERLKGVDSTLKIQPAKLEDSAVYLCASSLGEHEQYFGPGTRLTVT.

In this sample, this clonotype turned up a few times. V is TRBV2 and J is TRBJ2-3; D is undetermined. Germline values: CDR1 SNHLY, CDR2 FYNNEI. There are 14 residues in the CDR3. V was shortened by 6 bases and J by 0 bases, with 10 bases between the two germline ends. Here the CDR3 DNA reads TGTGCCAGCAGCGGAGACGCGAGCACAGATACGCAGTATTTT. It specifies CASSGDASTDTQYF.

The J gene is TRBJ2-7, the V gene TRBV29-1, with 8 bases fitting TRBD1. CDR3 length equals 10 residues. CDR1 is SQVTM and CDR2 is ANQGSEA in the germline V gene. The CDR3 nucleotides read TGCAGGACCGGACAGGGAGAGCAGTACTTC. Protein sequence: CRTGQGEQYF.

This clonotype showed up just once. The rearrangement links TRBV7-3 to TRBJ1-2; 11 nucleotides line up with TRBD1. V lost 3 bases to trimming and J lost 0 bases; unmatched junction nucleotides: 6. The germline V gene has CDR1 SGHTA and CDR2 FQGTGA. The CDR3 runs 17 residues. CDR3 DNA sequence: TGTGCCAGCAGCTTCCGGGACAGGGGGACAGCTAACTATGGCTACACCTTC. Its translation is CASSFRDRGTANYGYTF. Full variable domain (remainder filled in from reference TRBV7-3 and TRBJ1-2): GAGVSQTPSNKVTEKGKYVELRCDPISGHTALYWYRQSLGQGPEFLIYFQGTGAADDSGLPNDRFFAVRPEGSVSTLKIQRTERGDSAVYLCASSFRDRGTANYGYTFGSGTRLTVV.